This T cell receptor (beta chain) was sequenced during a study of T cell responses to AZD1222 COVID-19 vaccine. Study conclusions and caveats: An increase in Spike-specific TCR breadth and depth was observed after two AZD1222 doses.

From germline, CDR1 is LGHDT and CDR2 YNNKEL (reference sequence). Deletions cut 3 bases from V and 0 bases from J, with 2 bases between. The length of the CDR3 is 12 residues. Assay: immunoSEQ multiplex PCR; the TCRdb copy retains only in-frame clones and omits some. The table has around 160,000 clones, 94% seen once. About this clone itself: Its antigen is still unknown.

The J gene is TRBJ1-2, the V gene TRBV3-1 (or the pseudogene TRBV3-2); D ambiguous. This clonotype was sampled from an adult in good health. The material was peripheral blood, obtained on day 0 of AZD1222 vaccination. CDR3 nucleotide sequence: TGTGCCAGCAGCCAGGCTAACTATGGCTACACCTTC. Residues: CASSQANYGYTF.